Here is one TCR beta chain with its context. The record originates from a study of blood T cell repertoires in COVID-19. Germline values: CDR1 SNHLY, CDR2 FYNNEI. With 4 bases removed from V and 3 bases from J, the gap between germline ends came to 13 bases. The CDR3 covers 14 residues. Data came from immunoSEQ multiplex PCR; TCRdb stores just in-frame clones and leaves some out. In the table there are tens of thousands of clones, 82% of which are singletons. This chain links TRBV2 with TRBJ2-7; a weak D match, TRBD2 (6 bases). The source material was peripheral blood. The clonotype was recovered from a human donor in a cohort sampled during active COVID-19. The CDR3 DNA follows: TGTGCCAGCAGTGTGCAGGTGGGGGGCTACGAGCAGTACTTC. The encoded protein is CASSVQVGGYEQYF.